This T cell receptor (beta chain) comes out of a study of shared T cell receptors in the human thymus. The data were produced by immunoSEQ multiplex PCR, yet TCRdb's version contains in-frame clones alone and is incomplete. The sample includes 500,000 to 850,000 clones, around 87% of them seen just once. The junction had 11 bases not matched to a gene; V was cut back by 4 bases and J by 3 bases. Germline V lookup: CDR1 SGHTA, CDR2 FQGNSA. The CDR3 covers 18 residues. The same data also contributed to another study, on human thymus T cells. In that study: Thymus tissue for the work was resected from patients undergoing corrective heart surgery. Across thymic and blood repertoires, the usage of V and J genes appeared to be biased. A high degree of thymic repertoire overlap among unrelated individuals was reported in related research.

Sequenced sample: thymocytes. The chain is built from TRBV7-2 and TRBJ2-7; the match to TRBD2 covers 14 bases. This clonotype was obtained from a boy under two years old with a congenital heart defect. CDR3 in DNA: TGTGCCAGCAGCTACACGGGACTAGCGGGAGCAGGGGTCTACGAGCAGTACTTC. It translates to CASSYTGLAGAGVYEQYF.